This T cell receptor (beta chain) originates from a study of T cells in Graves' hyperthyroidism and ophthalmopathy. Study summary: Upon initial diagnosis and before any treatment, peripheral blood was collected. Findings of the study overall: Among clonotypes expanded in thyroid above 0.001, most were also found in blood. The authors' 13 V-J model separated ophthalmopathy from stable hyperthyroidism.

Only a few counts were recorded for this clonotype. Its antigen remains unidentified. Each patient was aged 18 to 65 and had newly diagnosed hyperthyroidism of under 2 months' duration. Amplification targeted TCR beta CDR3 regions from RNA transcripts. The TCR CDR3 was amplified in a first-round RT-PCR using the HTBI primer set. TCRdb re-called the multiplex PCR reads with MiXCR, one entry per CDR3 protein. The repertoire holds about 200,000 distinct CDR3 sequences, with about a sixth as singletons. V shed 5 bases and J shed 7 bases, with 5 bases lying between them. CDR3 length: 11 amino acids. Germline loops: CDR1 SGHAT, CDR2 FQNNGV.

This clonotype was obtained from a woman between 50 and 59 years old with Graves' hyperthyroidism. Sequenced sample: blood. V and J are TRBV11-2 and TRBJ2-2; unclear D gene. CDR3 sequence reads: CASSKFGELFF. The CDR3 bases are TGTGCCAGCAGCAAATTCGGGGAGCTGTTTTTT.